These 7 T cell receptor beta chains were all obtained from the same sample, sequenced in a study of cytomegalovirus exposure and HLA in healthy donors. The PCR used 60 Vbeta and 13 Jbeta primers. Method: immunoSEQ multiplex PCR; TCRdb's copy keeps in-frame clones and lacks some. This table has about 170,000 clones, around 68% appearing once. Specimen: PBMCs. These receptors were taken from a middle-aged man in good health and CMV-seronegative.

This rearrangement joins TRBV15 to TRBJ2-6; weak D call: TRBD2 (7 bases). The CDR3 is 17 amino acids. Germline loops: CDR1 LNHNV, CDR2 YYDKDF (reference sequence). V gave up 0 bases and J gave up 4 bases, with 13 bases separating them. The CDR3 bases are TGTGCCACCAGCAGAGATCTGGGGGGGGCCGGGGCCAACGTCCTGACTTTC. Translation: CATSRDLGGAGANVLTF.

This clone was seen a few times. CDR3 in DNA: TGTGCCAGCAGCAGGGACTTAGTATCCGGGAATGAGCAGTTCTTC. Residues: CASSRDLVSGNEQFF. The rearrangement uses TRBV5-4 and TRBJ2-1; D may be TRBD2 (6 bases). Germline assignment: CDR1 SGHNT and CDR2 YYREEE (reference sequence). This CDR3 contains 15 residues. Trimming cost V 4 bases and J 7 bases, with 18 bases left between them.

This clone has just a few counts. This sequence joins TRBV7-9 and TRBJ2-1; D might be TRBD2 (5 bases). This CDR3 is built from 13 residues. The V gene's germline CDR1 is SEHNR and CDR2 FQNEAQ (reference sequence). V was clipped by 1 base and J by 12 bases, with 13 bases between them. The DNA for the CDR3 is TGTGCCAGCAGCTTAGTACTAGTGATGGGGCAGTTCTTC. Its translation is CASSLVLVMGQFF.

The rearrangement joins TRBV7-8 to TRBJ2-7; 7 positions match TRBD2. The germline CDR1 and CDR2 sequences are SGHVS and FQNEAQ. The CDR3 spans 15 residues. J gave up 6 bases and V 0 bases, and 8 bases lay outside the gene matches. Written as DNA, the CDR3 is TGTGCCAGCAGCTTAGCGGCGGGAGCTGGTAGCGAGCAGTACTTC. Translation gives CASSLAAGAGSEQYF.

The gene calls are TRBV30 and TRBJ2-3; 8 positions agree with TRBD2. V shed 3 bases, J shed 1 base, and the junction held 6 bases outside the gene matches. The CDR3 has 15 residues. Germline lookup yields CDR1 GTSNPN and CDR2 SVGIG (reference sequence). Written as DNA, the CDR3 is TGTGCCTGGAGAGGGGGACTAGGGGGCACAGATACGCAGTATTTT. Encoded protein: CAWRGGLGGTDTQYF.

V and J are TRBV7-9 and TRBJ1-2, with TRBD1 matching 9 bases. The V gene's germline CDR1 is SEHNR and CDR2 FQNEAQ (reference sequence). The CDR3 length is 14 residues. V dropped 5 bases and J dropped 8; count of bases not matched to a gene: 9. In DNA, the CDR3 is TGTGCCAGCAGCCCCCGGGACAGGGCTTCGGGCTACACCTTC. Translation: CASSPRDRASGYTF.

Of note for this clone: Mismatch with germline at one junction end may stem from a read error. J is TRBJ2-1 and V is TRBV6-5, with D perhaps matching TRBD2 (5 bases). CDR3 length: 16 residues. Germline V gene lookup returns CDR1 MNHEY and CDR2 SVGAGI. CDR3 DNA sequence: TGTGCCGGCAGTTACTCGTTAAAGCGGCCCTACAATGAGCAGTTCTTC. Its protein is CAGSYSLKRPYNEQFF.